The T cell receptor (beta chain) under discussion was sequenced for a study of shared clonotypes between healthy human individuals. The wider study: Donors consisted of two women and three men between 18 and 49.

Healthy HIV-negative adults without recent acute infections or vaccinations served as donors. The CDR3 extends over 15 amino acids. In germline, CDR1 is SGHNT, CDR2 YYREEE (reference sequence). Sequenced by immunoSEQ multiplex PCR; TCRdb stores in-frame clones only, minus some. This sample carries about 490,000 clones, around 73% of them seen once, and the ten largest clones take 12%. Remarks on this clone: One end of the junction does not line up with germline, which may come from a read error.

Sequencing was carried out using PBMCs. The rearrangement joins TRBV5-4 to TRBJ2-5; 11 bases map to TRBD2. The receptor comes from a woman aged 40 to 50 in good health. Some clones in this sample may be carry-over from other donors' samples. This CDR3 reads CASSLLAGAQEAQYF. In DNA form, the CDR3 reads TGTGCCAGCAGCTTACTAGCGGGAGCGCAAGAGGCCCAGTACTTC. Using reference TRBV5-4 and TRBJ2-5 for the parts outside the CDR3, the full variable domain is ETGVTQSPTHLIKTRGQQVTLRCSSQSGHNTVSWYQQALGQGPQFIFQYYREEENGRGNFPPRFSGLQFPNYSSELNVNALELDDSALYLCASSLLAGAQEAQYFGPGTRLLVL.